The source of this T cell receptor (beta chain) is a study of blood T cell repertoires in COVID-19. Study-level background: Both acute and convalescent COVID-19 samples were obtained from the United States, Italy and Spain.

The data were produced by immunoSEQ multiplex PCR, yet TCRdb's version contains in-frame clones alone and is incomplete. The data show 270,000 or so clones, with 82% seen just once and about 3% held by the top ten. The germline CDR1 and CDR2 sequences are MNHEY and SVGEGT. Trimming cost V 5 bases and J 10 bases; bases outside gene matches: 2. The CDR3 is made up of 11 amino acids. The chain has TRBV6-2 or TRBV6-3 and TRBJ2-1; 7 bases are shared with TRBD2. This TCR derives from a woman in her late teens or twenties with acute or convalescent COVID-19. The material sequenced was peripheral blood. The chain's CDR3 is CASSNSGEQFF. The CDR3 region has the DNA TGTGCCAGCAGTAATAGCGGGGAGCAGTTCTTC.